The following is a T cell receptor beta chain sequence with its context. What it binds is unknown. This record comes from a study of cytomegalovirus exposure and HLA in healthy donors. The overall study: In a previous analysis, around 120 million unique TCR beta sequences were found from roughly 200 million T cells. Study-level points and caveats: One variant, a missense change in DCLRE1C, was linked in a later analysis to TCR beta V- and J-gene trimming. What a later analysis reportedly showed was that an Asian-associated ancestry cluster had fewer N-insertions than the approximately 700-donor mean. Earlier analysis looked at TCR beta V segments, and most were productive about 87% or about 30% of the time.

Amplification used 60 Vbeta primers and 13 Jbeta primers. Repertoires were generated with immunoSEQ multiplex PCR, while TCRdb's copy carries only in-frame clones and drops some. The data contain approximately 170,000 clones, roughly 71% of them seen just once; the ten biggest clones take up 6% to 8%. Germline assignment: CDR1 SGHKS and CDR2 YYEKEE (reference sequence). This CDR3 is built from 13 residues. V shed 2 bases and J shed 6 bases, with 6 bases lying between them. Sequenced: PBMCs. This chain joins TRBV5-5 and TRBJ1-6; a possible D gene is TRBD1 (5 bases). This clonotype was sampled from a male donor in good health and CMV-seropositive. This CDR3 reads CASSFQGNSPLHF. The CDR3 nucleotides read TGTGCCAGCAGCTTTCAGGGTAATTCACCCCTCCACTTT.